This entry lists 25 T cell receptor beta chains sequenced from one sample in a study of blood T cell repertoires in COVID-19. Libraries were prepared by immunoSEQ multiplex PCR; TCRdb keeps only in-frame clonotypes and omits some of them. The sample records 150,000 to 200,000 clones, around 80% being singletons. Material: peripheral blood. The receptors shown here come from a woman older than 75 with active or convalescent COVID-19.

This clone was counted only a few times. The chain couples TRBV29-1 to TRBJ2-1; D is possibly TRBD2 (5 bases). From germline, CDR1 is SQVTM and CDR2 ANQGSEA. This CDR3 has 15 amino acids. With 4 bases removed from V and 7 bases from J, the gap between germline ends came to 20 bases. CDR3 bases: TGCAGCGTTGTGTTTGCGGGTCGCATAGGGAATGAGCAGTTCTTC. It yields the protein CSVVFAGRIGNEQFF.

The V and J genes are TRBV18 and TRBJ2-2; no clear D. The germline gives CDR1 KGHSH, CDR2 LQKENI. V gave up 2 bases and J gave up 0 bases, with 7 bases separating them. The CDR3 is 15 amino acids. CDR3 in DNA: TGTGCCAGCTCACCAACAGACGCGAACACCGGGGAGCTGTTTTTT. It codes for CASSPTDANTGELFF.

The rearrangement links TRBV5-1 to TRBJ2-7; possibly TRBD2 for D (7 bases). CDR1 is SGHRS, CDR2 YFSETQ, per germline. Trimming pared 0 bases from V and 2 bases from J, leaving 12 bases between. The CDR3 covers 15 residues. The CDR3 DNA reads as TGCGCCAGCAGCTTGGCCGCGGGGGCACCCTACGAGCAGTACTTC. Protein: CASSLAAGAPYEQYF.

This clone was observed a handful of times. The chain's CDR3 is CASSSWDRTNEKLFF. DNA for the CDR3: TGTGCCAGCAGCTCCTGGGACAGGACTAATGAAAAACTGTTTTTT. The rearrangement joins TRBV7-9 to TRBJ1-4; TRBD1 agrees at 8 bases. With 4 bases clipped from V and 2 bases from J, the junction kept 3 bases outside the gene matches. Germline CDR1 reads SEHNR; CDR2 reads FQNEAQ (reference sequence). The CDR3 totals 15 residues.

The J gene is TRBJ1-2, the V gene TRBV5-4; D gene ambiguous. The germline V gene encodes CDR1 SGHNT and CDR2 YYREEE (reference sequence). The ends were cut back, 2 bases at V and 4 bases at J, with 12 bases in the middle. The CDR3 is made up of 14 amino acids. CDR3 residues: CASSLDITGYGYTF. The CDR3 bases are TGTGCCAGCAGCTTAGACATCACCGGCTATGGCTACACCTTC. Full variable domain (rest looked up from reference TRBV5-4 and TRBJ1-2): ETGVTQSPTHLIKTRGQQVTLRCSSQSGHNTVSWYQQALGQGPQFIFQYYREEENGRGNFPPRFSGLQFPNYSSELNVNALELDDSALYLCASSLDITGYGYTFGSGTRLTVV.

This chain uses TRBV6-1 with TRBJ1-6; D perhaps matches TRBD1 (6 bases). The CDR3 has 16 residues. V lost 2 bases and J 4 bases, leaving 12 bases between the germline ends. The germline gives CDR1 MNHNS, CDR2 SASEGT. CDR3 sequence (DNA): TGTGCCAGCAGTGAATTTATCCAGGGGTATAATTCACCCCTCCACTTT. Residues: CASSEFIQGYNSPLHF.

J is TRBJ1-2 and V is TRBV4-3, with TRBD1 matching 10 bases. The J segment lost 7 bases and the V segment lost 1 base, leaving 9 bases of the junction unmatched. Germline CDR1 is LGHNA and CDR2 is YSLEER. This CDR3 comprises 16 residues. CDR3 in amino acids: CASSQAPGQGGVGYTF. The CDR3 region has the DNA TGCGCCAGCAGCCAAGCACCCGGACAGGGGGGCGTTGGCTACACCTTC.

The chain has TRBV2 and TRBJ2-3, with 7 bases identical to TRBD2. From germline, CDR1 is SNHLY and CDR2 FYNNEI. The CDR3 runs to 15 residues. Germline trimming cut 2 bases from V and 2 bases from J; bases unmatched to any gene: 4. CDR3 in DNA: TGTGCCAGCAGTGAAATGGCGGGGGTCACAGATACGCAGTATTTT. It yields the protein CASSEMAGVTDTQYF.

The V call is TRBV28, the J call TRBJ2-1, with 15 bases matching TRBD2. This CDR3 contains 17 residues. J lost 4 bases, V lost 5 bases, and 6 bases had no gene match. Germline assignment: CDR1 MDHEN and CDR2 SYDVKM. The CDR3: CASSGTGTSGGYNEQFF. For the CDR3, the DNA is TGTGCCAGCAGTGGGACCGGGACTAGCGGGGGGTACAATGAGCAGTTCTTC.

The gene calls are TRBV9 and TRBJ1-4; 9 nucleotides line up with TRBD1. Germline loops: CDR1 SGDLS, CDR2 YYNGEE. V shed 0 bases, J shed 6 bases, and the junction held 3 bases outside the gene matches. The CDR3 covers 15 residues. The DNA for the CDR3 is TGTGCCAGCAGCGTAGCGACAGGGGGGGATGAAAAACTGTTTTTT. The encoded protein is CASSVATGGDEKLFF.

This clone was counted once. The rearrangement joins TRBV6-2 or TRBV6-3 to TRBJ2-1; tentative D call: TRBD2 (7 bases). Germline CDR1 reads MNHEY; CDR2 reads SVGEGT. Trimming stripped 4 bases from V and 8 bases from J, with 21 bases between. This CDR3 is 16 amino acids long. CDR3 nucleotides: TGTGCCAGCAGTTCCCACCGGACGACGGGGGGCTATGAGCAGTTCTTC. It translates to CASSSHRTTGGYEQFF.

The chain is built from TRBV7-2 and TRBJ2-1, with 7 bases identical to TRBD2. The CDR3 runs to 18 residues. The V segment lost 3 bases and the J segment 0 bases; nucleotides outside the gene matches: 11. Germline lookup yields CDR1 SGHTA and CDR2 FQGNSA. The CDR3 loop is CASSFLPSGRSSYNEQFF. The CDR3 nucleotides read TGTGCCAGCAGCTTCCTTCCTAGCGGTCGTAGCTCCTACAATGAGCAGTTCTTC.

This clone was counted a few times. The V gene is TRBV29-1, the J gene TRBJ2-5; TRBD1 matches 10 bases. J gave up 4 bases and V 3 bases, and 2 bases lay outside the gene matches. This CDR3 spans 13 amino acids. Germline V gene data show CDR1 as SQVTM and CDR2 as ANQGSEA. The CDR3 DNA reads as TGCAGCGTTGATAGGGACAGGGGAGAGACCCAGTACTTC. The encoded protein is CSVDRDRGETQYF.

The genes are TRBV29-1 and TRBJ1-2; D might be TRBD1 (5 bases). Trimming cost V 0 bases and J 7 bases, with 12 bases left between them. Germline V CDR1 and CDR2: SQVTM, ANQGSEA. CDR3 size: 13 residues. As DNA, the CDR3 is TGCAGCGTTGAAGATAGTAATACAGGTGGCTACACCTTC. This encodes CSVEDSNTGGYTF.

V and J are TRBV7-2 and TRBJ2-7, with 8 bases that match TRBD2. This CDR3 is built from 15 residues. The germline CDR1 and CDR2 sequences are SGHTA and FQGNSA. Trimming cost V 1 base and J 2 bases; bases outside gene matches: 4. The CDR3 DNA reads as TGTGCCAGCAGCTTAGTCGGGGGGGATCCCTACGAGCAGTACTTC. Translating gives CASSLVGGDPYEQYF.

This clone came up many times. The DNA of the CDR3 is TGCGCCAGCAGCACTACCTCAGGGTCCTACGAGCAGTACTTC. As protein: CASSTTSGSYEQYF. The V and J genes are TRBV5-1 and TRBJ2-7, with D possibly being TRBD1 (5 bases). The V end lost 4 bases, the J end lost 1 base, and 12 bases lay between the germline ends. CDR1 and CDR2 from the germline V gene are SGHRS and YFSETQ. The CDR3 length is 14 residues.

The V call is TRBV29-1, the J call TRBJ2-7; unclear D gene. This CDR3 spans 11 amino acids. Germline V lookup: CDR1 SQVTM, CDR2 ANQGSEA. Between the trimmed V and J ends, which lost 2 bases and 1 base, there was a span of 3 bases. The CDR3 coding sequence is TGCAGCGTTGAAACATCCTACGAGCAGTACTTC. It codes for CSVETSYEQYF.

The CDR3 nucleotides are TGTGCCAGCAGCTGGGACATCTCTGGAAACACCATATATTTT. Its translation: CASSWDISGNTIYF. V is TRBV5-4 and J is TRBJ1-3; a weak D match, TRBD1 (6 bases). CDR1 and CDR2 (germline): SGHNT, YYREEE (reference sequence). There are 14 residues in the CDR3. Trimming took 3 bases from V and 0 from J, leaving 7 bases between them.

This clone has more than one count but fewer than ten. The rearrangement joins TRBV19 to TRBJ1-2; 7 bases map to TRBD1. Trimming at V came to 6 bases and at J to 4 bases, leaving 8 bases not matched to a gene. This CDR3 contains 14 residues. Germline V CDR1 and CDR2: LNHDA, SQIVND (reference sequence). CDR3 sequence (DNA): TGTGCCAGTAGGCGACAGGGTGTAGGCTATGGCTACACCTTC. Protein product: CASRRQGVGYGYTF. Filled out from reference TRBV19 and TRBJ1-2, the complete variable domain reads DGGITQSPKYLFRKEGQNVTLSCEQNLNHDAMYWYRQDPGQGLRLIYYSQIVNDFQKGDIAEGYSVSREKKESFPLTVTSAQKNPTAFYLCASRRQGVGYGYTFGSGTRLTVV.

Turning to this clone: A far larger clone lies a single base away; this is likely a read error. The chain uses TRBV3-1 (or the pseudogene TRBV3-2) and TRBJ2-3; D remains unclear. V gave up 4 bases and J gave up 3 bases, with 2 bases separating them. The CDR3 consists of 11 residues. Germline V gene lookup returns CDR1 LGHDT and CDR2 YNNKEL (reference sequence). CDR3 residues: CASSLTDTQYF. CDR3 DNA: TGTGCCAGCAGCCTAACAGATACGCAGTATTTT.

This clone appeared a single time. The chain joins TRBV18 to TRBJ1-2; 7 nucleotides line up with TRBD1. Trimming removed 5 bases from V and 4 bases from J; junction bases left unmatched: 10. This CDR3 has 15 amino acids. CDR1 is KGHSH, CDR2 LQKENI, per germline. The CDR3 loop is CASSANQGEVYGYTF. The CDR3 DNA follows: TGTGCCAGCTCAGCCAACCAGGGGGAGGTCTATGGCTACACCTTC.

The chain uses TRBV19 and TRBJ1-4; no reliable D call. Between the trimmed V and J ends, which lost 6 bases and 0 bases, there was a span of 17 bases. There are 17 residues in the CDR3. In germline, CDR1 is LNHDA, CDR2 SQIVND (reference sequence). The DNA for the CDR3 is TGTGCCAGTAGGGCCGAGGCCAGCGGGGCAACTAATGAAAAACTGTTTTTT. Its translation is CASRAEASGATNEKLFF.

V and J are TRBV18 and TRBJ1-2, with no clear D. There are 14 residues in the CDR3. V shed 4 bases and J shed 8 bases, with 17 bases lying between them. CDR1 is KGHSH, CDR2 LQKENI, per germline. The DNA for the CDR3 is TGTGCCAGCTCACTTCAGGATCATTCGGCGGGCTACACCTTC. This translates into CASSLQDHSAGYTF.

CDR3 loop: CASSQALAGGPYEQYF. As DNA, the CDR3 is TGTGCCAGCAGCCAAGCCTTGGCGGGGGGCCCCTACGAGCAGTACTTC. V is TRBV3-1 (or the pseudogene TRBV3-2) and J is TRBJ2-7; 8 bases agree with TRBD2. The CDR3 length is 16 residues. Per germline, CDR1 LGHDT and CDR2 YNNKEL (reference sequence). V shed 1 base and J 2 bases; nucleotides not matched to a gene: 7.

This chain links TRBV11-1 with TRBJ1-6; TRBD1 matches at 8 bases. CDR3 length: 16 residues. CDR1 is SGHAT, CDR2 FQDESV, per germline (reference sequence). The V segment lost 5 bases and the J segment 7 bases; nucleotides outside the gene matches: 10. The CDR3 sequence: CASSPGTGASNSPLHF. The CDR3 coding sequence is TGTGCCAGCAGCCCTGGGACAGGAGCGAGCAATTCACCCCTCCACTTT. The full variable domain, rest sourced from reference TRBV11-1 and TRBJ1-6, is EAEVAQSPRYKITEKSQAVAFWCDPISGHATLYWYRQILGQGPELLVQFQDESVVDDSQLPKDRFSAERLKGVDSTLKIQPAELGDSAMYLCASSPGTGASNSPLHFGNGTRLTVT.